A single sample gave rise to the 12 T cell receptor beta chains below, sequenced in a study of shared clonotypes between healthy human individuals. TCRdb keeps only in-frame clones here, not all; method: immunoSEQ multiplex PCR. The profile shows roughly 2.4 million clones, roughly 95% of them singletons. The specimen sequenced was naive CD4+ T cells sorted from blood. Subset specified: CD45RA+ positively selected. The receptor set was obtained from a man aged 18 to 35 in good health.

J is TRBJ2-5 and V is TRBV6-6; 8 bases align to TRBD1. V gave up 5 bases and J gave up 4 bases; unmatched junction bases: 6. This CDR3 spans 14 amino acids. Germline loops: CDR1 MNHNY, CDR2 SVGAGI (reference sequence). The CDR3 coding sequence is TGTGCCAGCAGTCAAAGGACAGGGCGAGAGACCCAGTACTTC. It translates to CASSQRTGRETQYF.

The V gene is TRBV9, the J gene TRBJ2-7; tentative D call: TRBD2 (6 bases). The CDR3 is 19 residues long. The V end was cut by 2 bases, the J end by 0 bases, with 24 bases between. Germline V gene data show CDR1 as SGDLS and CDR2 as YYNGEE. CDR3 in DNA: TGTGCCAGCAGCGTGGGCTTGACTAGTGGCTCTTTGGGCTCCTACGAGCAGTACTTC. It codes for CASSVGLTSGSLGSYEQYF.

The gene calls are TRBV18 and TRBJ2-7; tentatively, D is TRBD2 (5 bases). This CDR3 has 16 amino acids. Germline V lookup: CDR1 KGHSH, CDR2 LQKENI. V lost 2 bases and J lost 5, with 19 bases in between. The CDR3 loop is CASSPSTSPAGNEQYF. The CDR3 region has the DNA TGTGCCAGCTCACCAAGTACGTCTCCGGCCGGGAACGAGCAGTACTTC.

Concerning this clone: The sample carries other DNA sequences with the same CDR3. The chain recombines TRBV9 with TRBJ1-1, with D perhaps matching TRBD1 (5 bases). V lost 5 bases and J lost 5, with 13 bases in between. Germline CDR1 reads SGDLS; CDR2 reads YYNGEE. This CDR3 contains 13 residues. CDR3 region: CASSGTGGTEAFF. CDR3 nucleotide sequence: TGTGCCAGCAGTGGGACCGGGGGGACTGAAGCTTTCTTT.

The chain is built from TRBV2 and TRBJ2-3; TRBD1 or TRBD2 may be the D gene (5 bases each). V lost 2 bases, J lost 6 bases, and 15 bases lay in between. Germline V gene sequence: CDR1 SNHLY, CDR2 FYNNEI. CDR3 length: 15 amino acids. The chain's CDR3 is CASSERDGVGDTQYF. The CDR3 DNA follows: TGTGCCAGCAGTGAAAGGGACGGGGTCGGGGATACGCAGTATTTT.

The genes are TRBV30 and TRBJ2-3, with 10 bases fitting TRBD2. Germline CDR1 and CDR2: GTSNPN and SVGIG (reference sequence). J gave up 1 base and V 8 bases, and 3 bases lay outside the gene matches. This CDR3 has 13 residues. As DNA, the CDR3 is TGTGCCGGCAGCGGGGGGGGCACAGATACGCAGTATTTT. It encodes CAGSGGGTDTQYF.

This chain links TRBV2 with TRBJ2-1; 9 bases line up with TRBD2. This CDR3 contains 15 residues. V dropped 5 bases and J dropped 7; count of bases not matched to a gene: 9. From germline, CDR1 is SNHLY and CDR2 FYNNEI. This chain's CDR3 is CASSPPGLARNEQFF. The CDR3 nucleotides are TGTGCCAGCAGTCCCCCGGGACTAGCAAGGAATGAGCAGTTCTTC.

Here the CDR3 DNA reads TGTGCCAGCAGCCCAGTTCCAAGACCAGGGGACTCTGGAAACACCATATATTTT. Its protein is CASSPVPRPGDSGNTIYF. The chain is built from TRBV5-4 and TRBJ1-3; weak D call: TRBD1 (6 bases). The V end was cut by 4 bases, the J end by 0 bases, with 20 bases between. The CDR3 length is 18 residues. Germline values: CDR1 SGHNT, CDR2 YYREEE (reference sequence).

This chain joins TRBV20-1 and TRBJ2-5; D is uncertain. Germline V CDR1 and CDR2: DFQATT, SNEGSKA (reference sequence). The length of the CDR3 is 10 residues. The germline V and J ends were trimmed by 6 bases and 5 bases, with 7 bases remaining between them. The DNA for the CDR3 is TGCAGTGCCTACGGGGAGACCCAGTACTTC. Its protein is CSAYGETQYF.

The genes are TRBV5-6 and TRBJ2-1; D call uncertain. V shed 2 bases and J shed 3 bases, with 12 bases lying between them. Per germline, CDR1 SGHDT and CDR2 YYEEEE. This CDR3 spans 15 amino acids. CDR3 residues: CASSFWKVGYNEQFF. The CDR3 bases are TGTGCCAGCAGCTTTTGGAAGGTGGGCTACAATGAGCAGTTCTTC.

V gene TRBV19 combines with J gene TRBJ1-1; 8 bases are a match to TRBD1. The V segment lost 6 bases and the J segment 5 bases; nucleotides outside the gene matches: 14. The CDR3 is 16 amino acids. Looked up from germline, CDR1 is LNHDA and CDR2 is SQIVND (reference sequence). The CDR3 DNA sequence: TGTGCCAGTAGCGTTACCCTGACAGGGGCGAGGACTGAAGCTTTCTTT. It translates to CASSVTLTGARTEAFF.

The chain is built from TRBV5-1 and TRBJ2-7; 7 bases line up with TRBD1. The CDR3 consists of 15 residues. V trimming: 4 bases; J trimming: 3 bases; junction bases outside the gene matches: 10. Germline assignment: CDR1 SGHRS and CDR2 YFSETQ. In nucleotides, the CDR3 is TGCGCCAGCAGCCGACAGGGTTCGATAAGCTACGAGCAGTACTTC. It codes for CASSRQGSISYEQYF.